Shown below are 27 T cell receptor beta chains from a single sample sequenced in a study of blood T cell repertoires in COVID-19 (dated by TCRdb to the early 2020s). Library preparation used the immunoSEQ multiplex PCR assay. In its TCRdb copy, this immuneACCESS table keeps in-frame sequences only and misses some clones. Where compared with another copy, unresolved V genes explain less than half of these, and the others have no known cause. The sample profile shows tens of thousands of clones; around 90% of them were found once. 6.5% to 10% of the sample rests with the top ten. Sequencing input: peripheral blood. Receptors were obtained from a man in his forties or fifties with active COVID-19.

This sequence joins TRBV27 and TRBJ1-1, with a tentative D call TRBD1 (5 bases). The germline V gene has CDR1 MNHEY and CDR2 SMNVEV (reference sequence). The V end lost 2 bases, the J end lost 4 bases, and 8 bases lay between the germline ends. The CDR3 runs to 13 residues. This chain's CDR3 is CASSLRGSTEAFF. CDR3 coding DNA: TGTGCCAGCAGTTTAAGGGGAAGCACTGAAGCTTTCTTT.

This clone has a single count. The chain uses TRBV28 and TRBJ2-7; 9 bases line up with TRBD2. The CDR3 runs 14 residues. Germline V CDR1 and CDR2: MDHEN, SYDVKM. V shed 8 bases and J 0 bases; nucleotides not matched to a gene: 5. The CDR3 coding sequence is TGTGCCAGCGGCAATAGCGGGAGCTCCTACGAGCAGTACTTC. Its translation: CASGNSGSSYEQYF.

This clone has a single count. The gene calls are TRBV14 and TRBJ1-1; D is unclear. The germline V gene has CDR1 SGHDN and CDR2 FVKESK. The V end was cut by 1 base, the J end by 1 base, with 7 bases between. This CDR3 is built from 14 residues. The CDR3 loop is CASSQVGGNTEAFF. CDR3 nucleotides: TGTGCCAGCAGCCAAGTCGGCGGGAACACTGAAGCTTTCTTT.

J is TRBJ1-6 and V is TRBV19; TRBD1 matches at 8 bases. J gave up 2 bases and V 10 bases, and 4 bases lay outside the gene matches. The germline V gene encodes CDR1 LNHDA and CDR2 SQIVND (reference sequence). The CDR3 consists of 14 residues. The CDR3 region has the DNA TGTGCCACAGACAGGGGTACCTATAATTCACCCCTCCACTTT. Translating gives CATDRGTYNSPLHF.

The rearrangement uses TRBV3-1 (or the pseudogene TRBV3-2) and TRBJ1-2; D may be TRBD1 (5 bases). This CDR3 has 14 residues. Trimming took off 2 bases at V and 8 bases at J, with 15 bases between the two ends. Germline loops: CDR1 LGHDT, CDR2 YNNKEL (reference sequence). As DNA, the CDR3 is TGTGCCAGCAGCCAATCGGGTCTTGGGGGGGGCTACACCTTC. It translates to CASSQSGLGGGYTF.

CDR3: CASSLTPAGQGEVMWNSPLHF. CDR3 DNA sequence: TGTGCCAGCAGCCTAACTCCGGCGGGACAGGGGGAGGTTATGTGGAATTCACCCCTCCACTTT. The chain recombines TRBV21-1 with TRBJ1-6; the D call TRBD1 from the table was never checked on the DNA. TRBV21-1 is shown as a pseudogene. The CDR3 contains 21 residues.

The V and J genes are TRBV10-2 and TRBJ1-5, with D perhaps TRBD1 (5 bases). Germline V lookup: CDR1 WSHSY, CDR2 SAAADI. CDR3 length: 15 amino acids. Trimming took off 0 bases at V and 7 bases at J, with 13 bases between the two ends. This CDR3 is CASSESFLGGQPQHF. Here the CDR3 DNA reads TGCGCCAGCAGTGAGTCTTTCCTCGGGGGACAGCCCCAGCATTTT.

This clone was counted a single time. The chain couples TRBV28 to TRBJ1-3; 9 bases are shared with TRBD1. The V gene's germline CDR1 is MDHEN and CDR2 SYDVKM. With V trimmed by 6 bases and J by 6 bases, 9 bases remained unmatched. This CDR3 has 15 amino acids. This CDR3 is CASSPGGTGINTIYF. The CDR3 DNA sequence: TGTGCCAGCAGCCCCGGTGGGACAGGGATAAACACCATATATTTT.

V and J are TRBV24-1 and TRBJ2-2; 7 bases match TRBD1. V dropped 7 bases and J dropped 5; count of bases not matched to a gene: 6. The CDR3 is 14 amino acids. Germline CDR1 reads KGHDR; CDR2 reads SFDVKD. As DNA, the CDR3 is TGTGCCACCAGCGACAGGGTATGGACCGGGGAGCTGTTTTTT. Protein sequence: CATSDRVWTGELFF.

Note on this clone: Other DNA sequences within the sample encode an identical CDR3. The chain is built from TRBV12-3 or TRBV12-4 and TRBJ2-7; D is uncertain. This CDR3 is 13 amino acids long. The V and J ends lost 1 base and 2 bases respectively, with 6 bases between them. The CDR3 region has the DNA TGTGCCAGCAGTTTAGGGTTAGCCTACGAGCAGTACTTC. It yields the protein CASSLGLAYEQYF.

This sequence joins TRBV23-1 and TRBJ1-1, with D possibly matching TRBD1 (5 bases). TRBV23-1 is an ORF for which the function is uncertain. The V gene lost 11 bases and the J gene lost 4 bases, with 20 bases spanning the gap. The CDR3 is 14 amino acids. The DNA for the CDR3 is TGCGCCGGGTCCCTCGGGGGGAGGGCCACTGAAGCTTTCTTT. Amino acid sequence: CAGSLGGRATEAFF.

This clone is a singleton in its sample. The chain combines TRBV28 with TRBJ1-6, with 7 nucleotides matching TRBD1. Germline-derived CDR1 and CDR2 are MDHEN and SYDVKM. The CDR3 loop spans 15 amino acids. Losses at the gene ends were 5 bases for V and 8 bases for J; bases not matched to a gene: 9. DNA of the CDR3: TGTGCCAGCAGTCCCCGACAGGGTCTGGATTCACCCCTCCACTTT. Protein: CASSPRQGLDSPLHF.

The chain is built from TRBV18 and TRBJ2-7; 8 bases are shared with TRBD1. CDR3 size: 17 residues. After removal of 0 bases from V and 0 bases from J, the junction contained 7 bases not matched to a gene. The germline CDR1 and CDR2 sequences are KGHSH and LQKENI. In DNA form, the CDR3 reads TGTGCCAGCTCACCACCGGGAGCAGGGGGCCTCTCCTACGAGCAGTACTTC. Protein product: CASSPPGAGGLSYEQYF.

The chain uses TRBV4-3 and TRBJ2-6; D is perhaps TRBD2 (6 bases). This CDR3 spans 17 amino acids. In germline, CDR1 is LGHNA, CDR2 YSLEER. V gave up 4 bases and J gave up 0 bases, with 13 bases separating them. The CDR3 DNA reads TGCGCCAGCAGCCCTTATGGGACTGGCTCTGGGGCCAACGTCCTGACTTTC. Translation: CASSPYGTGSGANVLTF.

In this sample, this clone turned up once. The V gene is TRBV5-1, the J gene TRBJ2-1; TRBD1 agrees at 8 bases. Losses at the gene ends were 0 bases for V and 7 bases for J; bases not matched to a gene: 3. The CDR3 spans 14 residues. The germline V gene has CDR1 SGHRS and CDR2 YFSETQ. The CDR3 loop reads CASSLGTGLNEQFF. The CDR3 bases are TGCGCCAGCAGCTTGGGGACAGGGTTGAATGAGCAGTTCTTC.

The genes are TRBV6-6 and TRBJ1-2; perhaps TRBD1 as D (5 bases). Trimming took off 5 bases at V and 5 bases at J, with 9 bases between the two ends. Germline V gene lookup returns CDR1 MNHNY and CDR2 SVGAGI (reference sequence). This CDR3 is 12 amino acids long. The CDR3 spells CASSPGTYGYTF. Here the CDR3 DNA reads TGTGCCAGCAGTCCAGGGACTTATGGCTACACCTTC.

The chain has TRBV2 and TRBJ2-1, with a possible D match to TRBD2 (7 bases). Germline CDR1 and CDR2: SNHLY and FYNNEI. V lost 1 base, J lost 12 bases, and 22 bases lay in between. The CDR3 runs to 16 residues. This CDR3 reads CASSEERGGGRIVQFF. CDR3 bases: TGTGCCAGCAGTGAAGAGCGGGGAGGGGGGAGGATCGTGCAGTTCTTC.

The chain combines TRBV5-1 with TRBJ2-6; 9 bases agree with TRBD1. This CDR3 comprises 20 residues. CDR1 and CDR2 from the germline V gene are SGHRS and YFSETQ. Germline trimming cut 0 bases from V and 0 bases from J; bases unmatched to any gene: 10. The CDR3 is CASSLGPGTGQFSGANVLTF. CDR3 sequence (DNA): TGCGCCAGCAGCTTGGGACCCGGGACAGGGCAATTCTCTGGGGCCAACGTCCTGACTTTC.

The rearrangement uses TRBV10-1 and TRBJ1-6; tentative D call: TRBD1 (6 bases). Per the germline V gene, CDR1 is WNHNN and CDR2 is SYGVQD (reference sequence). Trimming removed 3 bases from V and 6 bases from J, with 12 bases in between. This CDR3 is built from 15 residues. The chain's CDR3 is CASSEGDRSNSPLHF. The CDR3 coding sequence is TGCGCCAGCAGTGAAGGTGACAGGAGTAATTCACCCCTCCACTTT.

V gene TRBV9 combines with J gene TRBJ1-2; D might be TRBD1 (5 bases). V was cut by 1 base and J by 7 bases, with 8 bases left in between. This CDR3 region has 12 residues. The germline CDR1 and CDR2 sequences are SGDLS and YYNGEE. The CDR3 here is CASSVQGFGYTF. CDR3 sequence (DNA): TGTGCCAGCAGCGTACAGGGCTTTGGCTACACCTTC.

The chain is built from TRBV5-1 and TRBJ1-4; D remains ambiguous. This CDR3 has 15 residues. Trimming removed 0 bases at V and 6 bases at J, with 12 bases between. CDR1 is SGHRS, CDR2 YFSETQ, per germline. This CDR3 is CASSLGQIIHEKLFF. The CDR3, as DNA: TGCGCCAGCAGCTTGGGACAAATAATCCATGAAAAACTGTTTTTT.

In DNA form, the CDR3 reads TGTGCCAGCAGCTCTGGGACATTGAAAAACATTCAGTACTTC. This codes for CASSSGTLKNIQYF. This chain joins TRBV7-2 and TRBJ2-4, with D possibly being TRBD1 (6 bases). The CDR3 is 14 residues long. With 4 bases removed from V and 4 bases from J, the gap between germline ends came to 11 bases. In germline, CDR1 is SGHTA, CDR2 FQGNSA.

The chain recombines TRBV27 with TRBJ2-7, with D possibly TRBD2 on 5 matching bases. The CDR3 extends over 13 amino acids. Per germline, CDR1 MNHEY and CDR2 SMNVEV (reference sequence). The V end lost 8 bases, the J end lost 2 bases, and 13 bases lay between the germline ends. The CDR3 nucleotides read TGTGCCAGCCTTGGCAACGGGGCCTACGAGCAGTACTTC. Its translation: CASLGNGAYEQYF.

This chain joins TRBV5-1 and TRBJ2-1; TRBD2 aligns across 7 bases. Germline loops: CDR1 SGHRS, CDR2 YFSETQ. V shed 4 bases, J shed 8 bases, and the junction held 12 bases outside the gene matches. There are 15 residues in the CDR3. The CDR3 sequence: CASSPPGGRGDEQFF. CDR3 bases: TGCGCCAGCAGCCCCCCCGGCGGGAGAGGTGATGAGCAGTTCTTC.

This chain uses TRBV28 with TRBJ2-3; 11 nucleotides agree with TRBD2. V lost 5 bases to trimming and J lost 0 bases; unmatched junction nucleotides: 7. The CDR3 contains 17 residues. CDR1 is MDHEN, CDR2 SYDVKM, per germline. The CDR3 spells CASSLTSGSPSTDTQYF. The CDR3 bases are TGTGCCAGCAGTCTAACTAGCGGGAGCCCCAGCACAGATACGCAGTATTTT.

This clone was seen more than once but under ten times. The V gene is TRBV9, the J gene TRBJ1-3; no definite D call. The germline CDR1 and CDR2 sequences are SGDLS and YYNGEE. Trimming took off 0 bases at V and 3 bases at J, with 4 bases between the two ends. The CDR3 loop spans 13 amino acids. In nucleotides, the CDR3 is TGTGCCAGCAGCGTAGATAGTGGAAACACCATATATTTT. Its translation: CASSVDSGNTIYF.

This chain connects TRBV19 to TRBJ1-2; D is unresolved. Per the germline V gene, CDR1 is LNHDA and CDR2 is SQIVND (reference sequence). The CDR3 is 12 amino acids. V lost 6 bases and J 1 base, leaving 6 bases between the germline ends. The CDR3 bases are TGTGCCAGTAGGGAGTTTAACTATGGCTACACCTTC. Amino acid sequence: CASREFNYGYTF.